This T cell receptor (beta chain) is drawn from a study of T cell responses to AZD1222 COVID-19 vaccine (dated by TCRdb to the early 2020s). Broadly, across the study: Because spike-specific TCR depth and breadth did not differ between the two schedules, AZD1222 recipients who got a second dose at roughly 4 weeks were pooled with those who got a second dose at roughly 12 weeks. A total of 233 trial participants underwent TCR sequencing, of whom about 200 received two doses of AZD1222 and about 25 received two doses of the MenACWY control vaccine. Trial participants were enrolled by age into 18-55, 56-69 and 70-plus year subgroups, with approximately 150, 30 and 60 TCR-sequenced participants respectively. Results and caveats for the whole study, not just this receptor: The 56-69-year group was small, and its depth increase did not reach significance, likely because of low power. Participants were mostly white British and included more females than males, and it was suggested by the authors that clonal diversity may have been underestimated. A significant rise in spike-specific TCR breadth and depth was observed after two AZD1222 doses relative to day 0 and relative to MenACWY recipients. Nearly half of unique spike-specific TCRs reportedly recognized epitopes outside regions mutated in the B.1.351 and B.1.1.7 variants. Conclusions about previously exposed vaccinees are limited, since just a handful of AZD1222 recipients were seropositive for SARS-CoV-2 at baseline. Vaccine-associated CD4 TCRs spanned the whole spike protein, with dominant responses in regions 160-218 and 743-854. Because no day 14 peak-response samples were available, repertoires were characterized only after the peak T cell response.

What the time point label conveys for this sample: baseline before first vaccination. Samples from vaccinated people were obtained from the UK trials COV001 and COV002, which included a single-blind randomized controlled phase 2/3 trial of AZD1222 (ChAdOx1 nCoV-19) in healthy adults. For TCRbeta chain sequencing, PBMC samples from trial participants were taken at day 0 and at day 28 after the second dose. From its cysteine to its phenylalanine, the CDR3 spans 14 amino acids. Solely the CDR3 DNA is kept, with 42 bases framed from the first base. CDR1 is given as MNHEY and CDR2 as SVGEGT, both from the germline V gene. For this clone: The antigen it binds to is not known. A read error may produce the germline difference seen at one junction end.

The CDR3 regions of human TCRbeta chains were analyzed by immunosequencing. Regarding the original processing steps: Repertoire TCRs were checked for matches against a reference library of SARS-CoV-2-specific TCRs that had been generated using the MIRA antigen-specificity platform. Breadth was defined as the fraction of unique TCRs that were SARS-CoV-2-associated. Depth was defined as the fraction of total T cells that were SARS-CoV-2-associated. Using the MIRA data, each spike-specific TCR was mapped to the spike region that the TCR reacts to and placed in a CD4 or CD8 class. Log10-transformed breadth and depth values were compared by one-way ANOVA with Sidak's multiple comparisons tests. The clones in this table, taken by TCRdb from immuneACCESS, are in-frame only. Not every clone is retained; where verified, under half of the shortfall comes from an unresolved V gene, and the cause of the rest is unknown. D and trimming were read from the DNA, whereas the V and J calls and clone size are those reported in that table. The sample records approximately 150,000 clones, 80% to 95% of which are singletons. Jointly, the top ten make up roughly 2.3% of the sample.

The TCR comes from an adult in good health. This receptor chain uses TRBV6-2 or TRBV6-3 and TRBJ1-1, with the D gene not confidently named. Specimen: peripheral blood, collected on day 0 of AZD1222 vaccination. This receptor has the CDR3 CASSYFGRDTEAFF. The nucleotides read TGTGCCAGCAGCTACTTCGGACGGGACACTGAAGCTTTCTTT.